This T cell receptor (beta chain) was recorded in a study of blood T cell repertoires in COVID-19 (dated by TCRdb to the early 2020s). Study-level background: Collaborator samples came from the United States, Italy and Spain and covered acute and convalescent phases of COVID-19. The repertoires were released in a freely available public database intended as a resource for research on the immune response to SARS-CoV-2. Deeply sampled blood TCRbeta repertoires from subjects exposed to, actively infected with, or recovered from COVID-19 were included in the dataset. The samples were drawn from the first 160 participants of the ongoing ImmuneRACE study and from over 950 subjects provided by 6 global collaborators. Where available, HLA class I and class II types were obtained from metadata supplied by the sample provider rather than from assay-based typing. A de-identified subject ID, COVID-19 status, age in years and sex were almost always included in the sample metadata. The material from the prospective study consisted of cDNA or gDNA derived from T cells, B-cell-depleted T cells, or PBMCs.

TCRbeta CDR3 regions were amplified from genomic DNA by means of the immunoSEQ Assay, a bias-controlled multiplex PCR. As for the authors' bioinformatics: Nucleated cell counts per sample were estimated from amplification of reference gene primers within the assay. To quantify the absolute abundance of each unique TCRbeta CDR3 rearrangement, sequence reads were collapsed and filtered. Productive Simpson clonality was computed per sample as the square root of Simpson's diversity index over productive rearrangements. Sourced from immuneACCESS, this table was stored by TCRdb with only in-frame sequences that have V and J called. A share of the clones is absent; for the studies checked, an unresolved V gene accounts for under half, and the remainder has no known explanation. D and trimming come from the DNA, and the V and J calls and clone size come from that table. Within this sample are around 200,000 clones, with roughly 88% of them counted one time only. The top ten clones comprise 5.6% of the sample.

The germline V gene yields SGHRS for CDR1 and YFSETQ for CDR2. The CDR3, cysteine through phenylalanine, is 15 amino acids long. Only the CDR3 portion is preserved as DNA: 45 bases, with reading frame beginning at the first base. The germline V end is reduced by 2 bases and the J end by 0 bases; junction bases left unmatched: 3. This clone showed up just a few times. Its antigen remains undetermined. No quality values exist for individual bases; no much larger clone is one base distant. In the prospective study, participants were roughly 18 to 100 years old, resided in 24 geographic areas of the United States, and were enrolled through a virtual design. To assign participants to cohorts, the prospective study relied on clinical history that participants themselves reported in a screening survey and a study questionnaire. In the prospective study, mobile phlebotomists collected whole blood, serum and a nasopharyngeal or oropharyngeal swab from each participant. Additional blood draws and questionnaires over an approximately 2-month period could optionally be provided by prospective study participants. Prospective study blood samples were shipped either frozen or at room temperature before DNA extraction.

The investigation overall reported the following: Clinical and demographic metadata were provided uncurated, with the amount varying by source and participant.

This TCR was sampled from a man aged 35 to 55 with acute COVID-19. The source material was PBMCs or T cells enriched from blood (not recorded which). This receptor chain uses TRBV5-1 and TRBJ2-5, and TRBD1 aligns with 8 junction nucleotides. The nucleotide sequence reads as follows: TGCGCCAGCAGCTTCCCAGGGGGCTACCAAGAGACCCAGTACTTC. Protein translation: CASSFPGGYQETQYF.